This T cell receptor beta chain comes out of a study of beta chain features in type 1 diabetes. Study in general: Similarity in age, gender and cell yields was seen between patients and healthy donors.

This clone was seen only a few times. Its target is not known. The J segment lost 1 base and the V segment lost 10 bases, leaving 2 bases of the junction unmatched. The germline V gene encodes CDR1 ENHRY and CDR2 SYGVKD. The CDR3 runs to 12 residues. TCRB transcripts that were expressed got sequenced, as all of the isolated RNA had been reverse transcribed. TCRdb's table, derived via immunoSEQ multiplex PCR, lists solely in-frame clones and lacks some. The sample carries just over 450,000 clones, about 30% recorded once. General study results and limits: Relative to healthy donors, patients appeared to have naive, central memory and Treg TCRB repertoires that were more similar. Shorter templates might be favored by PCR, equally in patients and controls.

The sequenced sample consisted of naive CD4+ T cells from blood. This TCR derives from a man younger than 30 in good health. This chain uses TRBV10-3 with TRBJ2-5, with 8 bases aligning to TRBD2. The CDR3 DNA sequence: TGTGCCAGCACTAGCGGCCAAGAGACCCAGTACTTC. This translates into CASTSGQETQYF.